These 30 T cell receptor beta chains originate from one sample sequenced in a study of blood T cell repertoires in COVID-19. Produced via immunoSEQ multiplex PCR; TCRdb's table is partial and in-frame only. The sample holds 59,000 or so clones; over 75% are singletons and the top ten take approximately 7.2%. The sample taken for sequencing was peripheral blood. The receptors stem from a man in his 60s with acute or convalescent COVID-19.

This chain uses TRBV2 with TRBJ2-7; 7 bases align to TRBD1. CDR1 and CDR2 (germline): SNHLY, FYNNEI. The CDR3 contains 14 residues. Trimming removed 6 bases from V and 3 bases from J; junction bases left unmatched: 8. CDR3 sequence: CASSRNRGVYEQYF. The CDR3 DNA is TGTGCCAGCAGCCGTAACAGGGGAGTCTACGAGCAGTACTTC.

The rearrangement links TRBV5-1 to TRBJ2-2; TRBD2 aligns across 7 bases. In germline, CDR1 is SGHRS, CDR2 YFSETQ. V was pared by 4 bases and J by 3 bases, with 6 bases of the junction left unmatched. CDR3 length equals 15 residues. CDR3 in DNA: TGCGCCAGCAGCCGAAACGGGGGGTACACCGGGGAGCTGTTTTTT. It translates to CASSRNGGYTGELFF.

V gene TRBV6-5 combines with J gene TRBJ2-7; D may be TRBD2 (6 bases). Per germline, CDR1 MNHEY and CDR2 SVGAGI. The CDR3 spans 15 residues. Trimming cost V 0 bases and J 3 bases, with 12 bases left between them. The CDR3 nucleotides read TGTGCCAGCAGTTACTCGATTAGCGGAAACTACGAGCAGTACTTC. Its protein product is CASSYSISGNYEQYF.

V usage is TRBV28 and J usage is TRBJ2-5; 9 nucleotides match TRBD1. There are 15 residues in the CDR3. Per germline, CDR1 MDHEN and CDR2 SYDVKM. J was trimmed by 4 bases and V by 3 bases; bases with no gene match: 6. CDR3 amino acids: CASSFRQGVRETQYF. The DNA of the CDR3 is TGTGCCAGCAGTTTTCGACAGGGGGTACGAGAGACCCAGTACTTC.

The CDR3 is CASSLATSGGPTDTQYF. DNA for the CDR3: TGTGCCAGCAGCTTAGCGACTAGCGGGGGCCCTACAGATACGCAGTATTTT. The V call is TRBV7-9, the J call TRBJ2-3, with TRBD2 matching 12 bases. With 0 bases clipped from V and 3 bases from J, the junction kept 4 bases outside the gene matches. Per germline, CDR1 SEHNR and CDR2 FQNEAQ (reference sequence). CDR3 length: 17 residues.

The chain links TRBV4-1 to TRBJ2-2; D gene unclear. This CDR3 contains 16 residues. Trimming took 0 bases from V and 0 from J, leaving 8 bases between them. The germline CDR1 and CDR2 sequences are MGHRA and YSYEKL. The CDR3 DNA reads TGCGCCAGCAGCCAAGATGGGCTAACGAACACCGGGGAGCTGTTTTTT. Translated, it gives CASSQDGLTNTGELFF.

This clone was seen only once. The chain has TRBV7-3 and TRBJ2-3; 7 positions agree with TRBD1. The V segment lost 5 bases and the J segment 14 bases; nucleotides outside the gene matches: 10. CDR1 is SGHTA and CDR2 is FQGTGA in the germline V gene. CDR3 size: 12 residues. The CDR3 region is CASSPRQGRMYF. CDR3 nucleotide sequence: TGTGCCAGCAGCCCCCGACAGGGAAGGATGTATTTT.

This clone was recorded once. This chain uses TRBV19 with TRBJ2-5; 8 nucleotides line up with TRBD1. J gave up 1 base and V 5 bases, and 3 bases lay outside the gene matches. Germline V gene data show CDR1 as LNHDA and CDR2 as SQIVND (reference sequence). This CDR3 is built from 14 residues. The CDR3 sequence is CASSHTGGQETQYF. The CDR3 nucleotides are TGTGCCAGTAGTCATACAGGGGGCCAAGAGACCCAGTACTTC.

The rearrangement links TRBV27 to TRBJ1-1, with a weak D call TRBD1 (6 bases). Deletions cut 0 bases from V and 3 bases from J, with 17 bases between. The germline CDR1 and CDR2 sequences are MNHEY and SMNVEV (reference sequence). CDR3 length: 17 amino acids. The CDR3 nucleotides read TGTGCCAGCAGTTTATCGACATCTTGGGGGCGGTACACTGAAGCTTTCTTT. It is translated as CASSLSTSWGRYTEAFF.

CDR3 loop: CASTPKYADTEAFF. CDR3 sequence (DNA): TGTGCCAGCACACCAAAATACGCGGACACTGAAGCTTTCTTT. The chain combines TRBV12-1 with TRBJ1-1. TRBV12-1 is a known pseudogene. The length of the CDR3 is 14 residues.

This sequence joins TRBV3-1 (or the pseudogene TRBV3-2) and TRBJ1-2, with D hard to call. From germline, CDR1 is LGHDT and CDR2 YNNKEL (reference sequence). V was clipped by 4 bases and J by 5 bases, with 17 bases between them. CDR3 length equals 15 residues. The CDR3 protein is CASSLGLAGSYGYTF. The CDR3 region has the DNA TGTGCCAGCAGCCTCGGATTGGCGGGGTCTTATGGCTACACCTTC.

The CDR3 DNA is TGTGCCAGCAGTAGCACAGGGTCCGGGGCCAACGTCCTGACTTTC. Its protein is CASSSTGSGANVLTF. The chain employs TRBV2 and TRBJ2-6, with D maybe TRBD1 (6 bases). CDR1 SNHLY and CDR2 FYNNEI come from the germline V gene. CDR3 length: 15 amino acids. The V gene lost 5 bases and the J gene lost 4 bases, with 12 bases spanning the gap.

V gene TRBV7-2 combines with J gene TRBJ1-2; no reliable D call. This CDR3 has 14 amino acids. Germline loops: CDR1 SGHTA, CDR2 FQGNSA. V lost 1 base and J lost 8, with 14 bases in between. The CDR3 nucleotides are TGTGCCAGCAGCTTAGTCTCGAATCAGAGGGGCTACACCTTC. The encoded protein is CASSLVSNQRGYTF.

The chain employs TRBV7-6 and TRBJ2-7; maybe TRBD1 (6 bases). The germline V and J ends were trimmed by 1 base and 0 bases, with 10 bases remaining between them. The germline V gene has CDR1 SGHVS and CDR2 FNYEAQ. The length of the CDR3 is 15 residues. CDR3 sequence reads: CASSLEQGSSYEQYF. CDR3 nucleotides: TGTGCCAGCAGCTTAGAGCAGGGGTCCTCCTACGAGCAGTACTTC.

This clone was counted a few times. The rearrangement links TRBV9 to TRBJ2-2; D is ambiguous. Deletions cut 4 bases from V and 0 bases from J, with 10 bases between. Germline CDR1 and CDR2: SGDLS and YYNGEE. The CDR3 is 15 residues long. The CDR3 bases are TGTGCCAGCAGCTTGAGTGGTGCGAACACCGGGGAGCTGTTTTTT. It yields the protein CASSLSGANTGELFF.

V is TRBV5-4 and J is TRBJ2-7; 10 bases are shared with TRBD1. V lost 0 bases and J lost 6; bases outside the gene matches: 0. The V gene's germline CDR1 is SGHNT and CDR2 YYREEE (reference sequence). CDR3 length equals 13 residues. This CDR3 reads CASSLGQGAEQYF. The CDR3 DNA reads TGTGCCAGCAGCTTGGGACAGGGGGCCGAGCAGTACTTC. The full variable domain, in which reference TRBV5-4 and TRBJ2-7 provide the parts outside the CDR3, is ETGVTQSPTHLIKTRGQQVTLRCSSQSGHNTVSWYQQALGQGPQFIFQYYREEENGRGNFPPRFSGLQFPNYSSELNVNALELDDSALYLCASSLGQGAEQYFGPGTRLTVT.

This clone has a handful of counts. CDR3 sequence: CASSLERQGSYEQYF. For the CDR3, the DNA is TGTGCCAGCAGCTTAGAGAGACAGGGCTCCTACGAGCAGTACTTC. The J gene is TRBJ2-7, the V gene TRBV5-5; 7 nucleotides match TRBD1. The CDR3 totals 15 residues. Germline values: CDR1 SGHKS, CDR2 YYEKEE (reference sequence). Trimming at V came to 2 bases and at J to 0 bases, leaving 5 bases not matched to a gene.

The chain joins TRBV13 to TRBJ2-6; D ambiguous. Germline loops: CDR1 PRHDT, CDR2 FYEKMQ (reference sequence). V lost 5 bases and J 2 bases, leaving 19 bases between the germline ends. This CDR3 contains 18 residues. DNA for the CDR3: TGTGCCAGCAGCCCGCGGATCCGCGAGCCACCTGGGGCCAACGTCCTGACTTTC. This translates into CASSPRIREPPGANVLTF.

The rearrangement uses TRBV10-3 and TRBJ1-1; D possibly corresponds to TRBD1 (6 bases). V was trimmed by 4 bases and J by 0 bases, leaving 12 bases between them. The CDR3 runs 15 residues. From germline, CDR1 is ENHRY and CDR2 SYGVKD. CDR3 amino acids: CAISASDSMNTEAFF. The CDR3 DNA follows: TGTGCCATCAGTGCCTCGGACAGCATGAACACTGAAGCTTTCTTT.

This clone was found a few times. V gene TRBV5-4 combines with J gene TRBJ2-5; 10 nucleotides line up with TRBD2. The CDR3 contains 15 residues. Germline V gene sequence: CDR1 SGHNT, CDR2 YYREEE (reference sequence). V lost 3 bases and J lost 5; bases outside the gene matches: 7. CDR3 amino acids: CASSSPSGGGETQYF. The CDR3, as DNA: TGTGCCAGCAGCTCGCCTAGCGGGGGCGGGGAGACCCAGTACTTC.

This chain links TRBV30 with TRBJ2-1; TRBD2 is a possible D gene (6 bases). The length of the CDR3 is 14 residues. Germline CDR1 and CDR2: GTSNPN and SVGIG (reference sequence). V lost 3 bases and J 4 bases, leaving 13 bases between the germline ends. CDR3 DNA sequence: TGTGCCTGGAGCAGCGGCGGGGAATACAATGAGCAGTTCTTC. It translates to CAWSSGGEYNEQFF.

CDR3 protein: CASKSTSSTYNEQFF. The CDR3 region has the DNA TGTGCCAGTAAGTCTACTAGTTCCACCTACAATGAGCAGTTCTTC. The chain employs TRBV19 and TRBJ2-1, with D possibly TRBD2 on 5 matching bases. V was clipped by 7 bases and J by 2 bases, with 15 bases between them. This CDR3 has 15 amino acids. CDR1 is LNHDA, CDR2 SQIVND, per germline (reference sequence).

The chain links TRBV11-2 to TRBJ2-1, with 7 bases identical to TRBD2. CDR1 and CDR2 from the germline V gene are SGHAT and FQNNGV. The CDR3 extends over 13 amino acids. The V gene end was trimmed by 5 bases and the J gene end by 7 bases; junction bases not matched to a gene: 5. CDR3 region: CASSPGGSNEQFF. CDR3 nucleotide sequence: TGTGCCAGCAGCCCGGGCGGGAGTAATGAGCAGTTCTTC.

This chain connects TRBV6-5 to TRBJ2-5; 12 bases fit TRBD2. The CDR3 totals 15 residues. Germline CDR1 reads MNHEY; CDR2 reads SVGAGI. Germline trimming cut 2 bases from V and 2 bases from J; bases unmatched to any gene: 0. CDR3 sequence: CASSYGTSGQETQYF. The CDR3 DNA sequence: TGTGCCAGCAGTTACGGGACTAGCGGGCAAGAGACCCAGTACTTC.

V and J are TRBV4-1 and TRBJ1-2; D gene uncertain. V gave up 1 base and J gave up 5 bases, with 20 bases separating them. Germline V gene data show CDR1 as MGHRA and CDR2 as YSYEKL. There are 17 residues in the CDR3. CDR3 loop: CASSQVPIPGFKYGYTF. The CDR3 DNA follows: TGCGCCAGCAGCCAAGTTCCTATCCCTGGTTTCAAGTATGGCTACACCTTC.

At least ten counts were recorded for this clone. This rearrangement joins TRBV13 to TRBJ2-7; 9 nucleotides match TRBD1. The germline V gene has CDR1 PRHDT and CDR2 FYEKMQ (reference sequence). Trimming cost V 2 bases and J 3 bases; bases outside gene matches: 5. This CDR3 contains 15 residues. Written as DNA, the CDR3 is TGTGCCAGCAGCTTACGGGACAGGGTTTACTACGAGCAGTACTTC. It is translated as CASSLRDRVYYEQYF. The variable domain in full, with the rest retrieved from reference TRBV13 and TRBJ2-7, is AAGVIQSPRHLIKEKRETATLKCYPIPRHDTVYWYQQGPGQDPQFLISFYEKMQSDKGSIPDRFSAQQFSDYHSELNMSSLELGDSALYFCASSLRDRVYYEQYFGPGTRLTVT.

V and J are TRBV6-6 and TRBJ2-5; 8 nucleotides agree with TRBD2. Germline V lookup: CDR1 MNHNY, CDR2 SVGAGI (reference sequence). Trimming removed 6 bases from V and 4 bases from J; junction bases left unmatched: 7. This CDR3 is 14 amino acids long. The CDR3 DNA reads as TGTGCCAGCAGGGCGAGCGGGGGAGGAGAGACCCAGTACTTC. It yields the protein CASRASGGGETQYF.

This rearrangement joins TRBV5-1 to TRBJ2-5, with D perhaps TRBD2 (7 bases). This CDR3 is 15 amino acids long. The germline V gene has CDR1 SGHRS and CDR2 YFSETQ. Trimming pared 1 base from V and 3 bases from J, leaving 13 bases between. The CDR3 DNA sequence: TGCGCCAGCAGCTTGAGAGGGGGGGCAGAAGAGACCCAGTACTTC. Amino acids: CASSLRGGAEETQYF.

This clone was counted a single time. J is TRBJ2-5 and V is TRBV12-3 or TRBV12-4, with D hard to call. The germline V and J ends were trimmed by 7 bases and 7 bases, with 10 bases remaining between them. CDR3 length: 11 residues. The CDR3: CASNTMGTQYF. Here the CDR3 DNA reads TGTGCCAGCAACACTATGGGGACCCAGTACTTC.

The genes are TRBV6-5 and TRBJ2-6; D gene uncertain. V lost 6 bases, J lost 0 bases, and 3 bases lay in between. Germline loops: CDR1 MNHEY, CDR2 SVGAGI. The CDR3 is 13 residues long. CDR3 sequence reads: CASSLSGANVLTF. CDR3 in DNA: TGTGCCAGCAGCCTCTCTGGGGCCAACGTCCTGACTTTC.